This entry features one T cell receptor beta chain sequence. The V segment lost 2 bases and the J segment 5 bases; nucleotides outside the gene matches: 12. Germline V lookup: CDR1 GTSNPN, CDR2 SVGIG (reference sequence). The CDR3 is made up of 17 amino acids. This sample was taken from a study of shared T cell receptors in the human thymus. The protocol was immunoSEQ multiplex PCR, while the TCRdb copy is restricted to in-frame clones and leaves out a portion. The repertoire includes about 660,000 clones, approximately 90% of them detected once, and approximately 0.01% sits in the top ten. These data are also associated with another study on human thymus T cells. That source notes: Corrective heart surgery yielded the resections from which the thymus tissue came. Repertoires from thymus and blood appeared to show biased V and J gene usage.

The TCR originated in a boy in the first two years of life with a congenital heart defect. This sequence joins TRBV30 and TRBJ2-1, with 10 bases identical to TRBD2. The sequenced material came from thymocytes. The CDR3 DNA reads as TGTGCCTGGAGTATTAGCGGGAGGCCCGATTACGACAATGAGCAGTTCTTC. This translates into CAWSISGRPDYDNEQFF.